This T cell receptor beta chain was retrieved from a study of blood T cell repertoires in COVID-19. This CDR3 has 14 amino acids. From germline, CDR1 is KGHDR and CDR2 SFDVKD. Trimming stripped 4 bases from V and 5 bases from J, with 11 bases between. Repertoires were generated with immunoSEQ multiplex PCR, while TCRdb's copy carries only in-frame clones and drops some. The sample contains 200,000 to 250,000 clones, about four fifths of which appear only once. This sequence originates from a woman older than 75 with COVID-19, enrolled during active disease. The rearrangement links TRBV24-1 to TRBJ1-5; D unclear. The specimen was peripheral blood. The DNA for the CDR3 is TGTGCCACCAGTGAGGCGCGGACTCATCAGCCCCAGCATTTT. This sequence encodes CATSEARTHQPQHF.